This TCR beta chain is from a study of beta chain features in type 1 diabetes. Across the study: Examination covered some 110,000,000 sorted cells spanning all samples.

The sequenced template was cDNA made from the entire isolated RNA. The table came from immunoSEQ multiplex PCR; TCRdb's copy has only in-frame clones and leaves some out. The sample contains a few hundred thousand clones, over 10% of which appear only once. In its sample, this clone was seen a few times. This TCR came from a man between 18 and 35 years old in good health. The specimen sequenced was naive CD4+ T cells from blood.

In DNA, the CDR3 is TGTGCCAGCAGCCAACCTCGGGACAGCTATGGCTACACCTTC. This gives the protein CASSQPRDSYGYTF. This chain links TRBV4-2 with TRBJ1-2, with 7 bases matching TRBD1. The CDR3 sequence is 14 residues long. With 2 bases clipped from V and 4 bases from J, the junction kept 4 bases outside the gene matches. Germline V gene data show CDR1 as LGHNA and CDR2 as YNFKEQ.